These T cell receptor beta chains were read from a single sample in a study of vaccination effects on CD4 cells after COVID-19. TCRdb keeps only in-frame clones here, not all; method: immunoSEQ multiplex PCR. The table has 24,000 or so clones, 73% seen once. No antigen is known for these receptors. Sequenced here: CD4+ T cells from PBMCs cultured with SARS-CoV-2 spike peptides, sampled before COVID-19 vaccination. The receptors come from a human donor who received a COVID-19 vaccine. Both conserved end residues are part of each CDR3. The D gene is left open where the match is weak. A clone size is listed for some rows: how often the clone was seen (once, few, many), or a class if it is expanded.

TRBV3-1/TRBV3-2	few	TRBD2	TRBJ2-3	TGTGCCAGCATCCTAGCGGGGGGGAGCAATTATACGCAGTATTTT	CASILAGGSNYTQYF
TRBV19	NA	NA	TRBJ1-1	TGTGCCAGTAGTATAGATCTAGAAGCTTTCTTT	CASSIDLEAFF
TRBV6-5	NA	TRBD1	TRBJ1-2	TGTGCCAGCAGTTACTTGTCGGGACAGAATGGCTACACCTTC	CASSYLSGQNGYTF
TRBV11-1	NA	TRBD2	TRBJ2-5	TGTGCCAGCAGCCCGGCGGGAGCGAAGCAGACCCAGTACTTC	CASSPAGAKQTQYF
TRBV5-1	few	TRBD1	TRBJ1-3	TGCGCCAGCAGCCGAGGGACAGCTGGAAACACCATATATTTT	CASSRGTAGNTIYF
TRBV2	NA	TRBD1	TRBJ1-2	TGTGCCAGCAGCCCTGAGGGACAGGGCTATGGCTACACCTTC	CASSPEGQGYGYTF
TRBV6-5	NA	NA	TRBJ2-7	TGTGAAGCTGGGACCCTCTACGAGCAGTACTTC	CEAGTLYEQYF
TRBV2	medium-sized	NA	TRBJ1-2	TGTGCCAGCAGCTCCAACAGGGCACTGGGCTACACCTTC	CASSSNRALGYTF
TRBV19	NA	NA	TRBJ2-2	TGTGCCAGCACTTCCATGGGAGCCACCGGGGAGCTGTTTTTT	CASTSMGATGELFF
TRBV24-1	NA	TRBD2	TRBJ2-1	TGTGCCACCAGCGGGGGGTCCAACAATGAGCAGTTCTTC	CATSGGSNNEQFF
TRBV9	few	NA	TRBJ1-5	TGTGCCAGCAGCGTGGGGTATTCTAATCAGCCCCAGCATTTT	CASSVGYSNQPQHF
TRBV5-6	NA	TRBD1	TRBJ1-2	TGTGCCAGCAGCTTGGAGCCAGGGGGCTATGGCTACACCTTC	CASSLEPGGYGYTF
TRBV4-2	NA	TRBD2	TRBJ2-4	TGTGCCAGCAGCCATGCCAGCGGGACGCTAGCCAAAAACATTCAGTACTTC	CASSHASGTLAKNIQYF
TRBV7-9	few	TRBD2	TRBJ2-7	TGTGCCAGCAGCCCCGGGACTACATACTACGAGCAGTACTTC	CASSPGTTYYEQYF
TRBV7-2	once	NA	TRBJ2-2	TGTGCCAGCAGCGTCTCGGGGAACACCGGGGAGCTGTTTTTT	CASSVSGNTGELFF
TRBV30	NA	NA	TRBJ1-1	TGTGCCTGGACCCCCAGGGACCGGAACACTGAAGCTTTCTTT	CAWTPRDRNTEAFF
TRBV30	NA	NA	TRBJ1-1	TGTGCCTGGAGTCGAGGCAGAAACACTGAAGCTTTCTTT	CAWSRGRNTEAFF
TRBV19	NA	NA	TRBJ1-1	TGTGCCAGTAGTACCAATGACGGAGACACTGAAGCTTTCTTT	CASSTNDGDTEAFF
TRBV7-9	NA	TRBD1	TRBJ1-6	TGTGCCAGCAGCTTGGGGGGACAGGGTTTCTCACCCCTCCACTTT	CASSLGGQGFSPLHF
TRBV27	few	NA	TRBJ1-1	TGTGCCAGCAGTTTATATCCTGGCAGCGAAGCTTTCTTT	CASSLYPGSEAFF
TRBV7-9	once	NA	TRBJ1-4	TGTGCCAGCAGCTTAGCCGGGCAGATAAATGAAAAACTGTTTTTT	CASSLAGQINEKLFF
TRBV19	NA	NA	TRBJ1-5	TGTGCCAGTAGGACACAGGGTGTTATATATAGCAATCAGCCCCAGCATTTT	CASRTQGVIYSNQPQHF
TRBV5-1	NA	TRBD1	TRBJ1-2	TGCGCCACCACGACAGGGGCTAACTATGGCTACACCTTC	CATTTGANYGYTF
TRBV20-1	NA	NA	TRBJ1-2	TGCAGTGCTTTTGGGGGCGATGGCTACACCTTC	CSAFGGDGYTF
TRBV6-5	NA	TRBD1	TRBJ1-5	TGTGCCAGCAGCAGACAGGGAGGTCAGCCCCAGCATTTT	CASSRQGGQPQHF
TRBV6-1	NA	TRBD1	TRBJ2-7	TGTGCCAGCAGTGAGTCAGGGGGCTGGTACGAGCAGTACTTC	CASSESGGWYEQYF
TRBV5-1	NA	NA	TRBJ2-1	TGCGCCAGCAGTCTCTCGGGTGAGCAGTTCTTC	CASSLSGEQFF
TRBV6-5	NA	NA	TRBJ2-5	TGTGCCAGCAGCGCGGAGATCCAAGAGACCCAGTACTTC	CASSAEIQETQYF
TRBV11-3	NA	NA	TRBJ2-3	TGTGCCAGCAGCCCCTCGGACACAGATACGCAGTATTTT	CASSPSDTDTQYF
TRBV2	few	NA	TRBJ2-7	TGTGCCAGCAATAGAGACATGGGCCCTTCCGAGCAGTACTTC	CASNRDMGPSEQYF
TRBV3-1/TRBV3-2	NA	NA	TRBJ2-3	TGTGCCAGCAGCCAAGGCGGAAGGATGTGGGAGAATACGCAGTATTTT	CASSQGGRMWENTQYF
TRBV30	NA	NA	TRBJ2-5	TGTGCCTGGAGGCCGGGGCCCCAAGAGACCCAGTACTTC	CAWRPGPQETQYF
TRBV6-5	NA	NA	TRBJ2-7	TGTGCCAGCCGGATGGGGGGGACCGGAGGGGGAGAGCAGTACTTC	CASRMGGTGGGEQYF
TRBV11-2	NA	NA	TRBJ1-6	TGTGCCAGCAGCTTAGCTCGGGGGGGCTCCTATAATTCACCCCTCCACTTT	CASSLARGGSYNSPLHF
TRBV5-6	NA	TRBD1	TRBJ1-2	TGTGCCAGCAGCCCGGACAGGAGTTATGGCTACACCTTC	CASSPDRSYGYTF
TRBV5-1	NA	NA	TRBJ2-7	TGCGCCAGCAGCTTAGACAGACCCTACGAGCAGTACTTC	CASSLDRPYEQYF
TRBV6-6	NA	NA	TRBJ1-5	TGTGCCAGCAGTTCTCAGGGCGTTGGGCAGCCCCAGCATTTT	CASSSQGVGQPQHF
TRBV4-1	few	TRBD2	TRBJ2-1	TGCGCCAGCAGCCAAGAATGGACTAGCGGGGGACAGTTCTTC	CASSQEWTSGGQFF
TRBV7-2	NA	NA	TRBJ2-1	TGTGCCAGCAGCTCGGGCCTCGTGGGAGAGCAGTTCTTC	CASSSGLVGEQFF
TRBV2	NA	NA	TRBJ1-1	TGTGCCAGCAGGGGCCCGGGTTTGCAGGGCTCCACTGAAGCTTTCTTT	CASRGPGLQGSTEAFF
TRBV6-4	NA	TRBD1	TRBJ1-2	TGTGCCAGCAGCCCAACAGGGGTTAACTATGGCTACACCTTC	CASSPTGVNYGYTF
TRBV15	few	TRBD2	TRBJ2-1	TGTGCCACCAGCAGAGATCCCGGACTAGCGGGAAGTGAGCAGTTCTTC	CATSRDPGLAGSEQFF
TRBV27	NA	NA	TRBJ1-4	TGTGCCAGCAGTCCGGGGCGTTGGGCGGTTGTTTTGGAAAAACTGTTTTTT	CASSPGRWAVVLEKLFF
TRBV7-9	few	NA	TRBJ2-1	TGTGCCAGCAGCTTATTCGCCGGTCAATACTCCAATGAGCAGTTCTTC	CASSLFAGQYSNEQFF
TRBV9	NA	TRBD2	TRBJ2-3	TGTGCCAGCAGCGATCGCGGGGGGCTGGATACGCAGTATTTT	CASSDRGGLDTQYF
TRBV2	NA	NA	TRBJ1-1	TGTGCCAGCAGTAAAGCCAATCTCCAGAACACTGAAGCTTTCTTT	CASSKANLQNTEAFF
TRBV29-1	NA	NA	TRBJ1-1	TGCAGCGTTCTCGGGGGAGGGAACACTGAAGCTTTCTTT	CSVLGGGNTEAFF
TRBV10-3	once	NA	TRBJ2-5	TGTGCCATCAGTGAGAACTACCCCGGAGAGACCCAGTACTTC	CAISENYPGETQYF
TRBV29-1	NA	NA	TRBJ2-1	TGCAGCGTCGGAGGCAATGAGCAGTTCTTC	CSVGGNEQFF
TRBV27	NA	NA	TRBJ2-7	TGTGCCAGCAGCCCAAGTGGGTTTGCATCATACGAGCAGTACTTC	CASSPSGFASYEQYF
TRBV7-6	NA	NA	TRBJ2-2	TGTGCCAGCAGCCACGGGCCGTCCACCGGGGAGCTGTTTTTT	CASSHGPSTGELFF
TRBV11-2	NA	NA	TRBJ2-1	TGTGCCAGCAGCTTGGAGAGACTTTCCAATGAGCAGTTCTTC	CASSLERLSNEQFF
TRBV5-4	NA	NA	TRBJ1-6	TGTGCCAGCAGCTTCGGACACAGGATGGCTGGGGGTTCACCCCTCCACTTT	CASSFGHRMAGGSPLHF
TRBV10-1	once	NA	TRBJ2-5	TGCGCCAGCAGTGAGTCATCCGTCGGTAGGATGGAGACCCAGTACTTC	CASSESSVGRMETQYF
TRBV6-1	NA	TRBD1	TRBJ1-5	TGTGCCAGCAGTGAAGCCGGACAGGGTCAGCCCCAGCATTTT	CASSEAGQGQPQHF
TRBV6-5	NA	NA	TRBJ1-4	TGTGCCAGCAGTTCCAACACCGGGAGGAGGGAAAAACTGTTTTTT	CASSSNTGRREKLFF
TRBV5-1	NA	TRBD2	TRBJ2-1	TGCGCCAGCAGCCTTATCGGGACTAGCGGTTGGGGTGAGCAGTTCTTC	CASSLIGTSGWGEQFF